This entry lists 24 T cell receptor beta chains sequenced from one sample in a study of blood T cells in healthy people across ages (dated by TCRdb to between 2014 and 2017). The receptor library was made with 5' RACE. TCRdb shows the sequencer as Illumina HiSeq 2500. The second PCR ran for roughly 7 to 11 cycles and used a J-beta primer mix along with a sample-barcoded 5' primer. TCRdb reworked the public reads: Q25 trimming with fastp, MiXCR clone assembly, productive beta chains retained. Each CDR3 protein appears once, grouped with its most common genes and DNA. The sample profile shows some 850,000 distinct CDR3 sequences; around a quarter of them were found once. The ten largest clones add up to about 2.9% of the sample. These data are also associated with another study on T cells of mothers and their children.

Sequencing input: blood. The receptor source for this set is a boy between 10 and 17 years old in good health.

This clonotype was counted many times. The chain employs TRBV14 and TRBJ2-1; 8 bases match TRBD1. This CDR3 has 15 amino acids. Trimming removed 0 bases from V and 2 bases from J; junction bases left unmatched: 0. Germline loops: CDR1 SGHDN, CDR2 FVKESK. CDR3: CASSQEQGAYNEQFF. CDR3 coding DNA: TGTGCCAGCAGCCAAGAACAGGGGGCCTACAATGAGCAGTTCTTC. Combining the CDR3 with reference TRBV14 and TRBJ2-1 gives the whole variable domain EAGVTQFPSHSVIEKGQTVTLRCDPISGHDNLYWYRRVMGKEIKFLLHFVKESKQDESGMPNNRFLAERTGGTYSTLKVQPAELEDSGVYFCASSQEQGAYNEQFFGPGTRLTVL.

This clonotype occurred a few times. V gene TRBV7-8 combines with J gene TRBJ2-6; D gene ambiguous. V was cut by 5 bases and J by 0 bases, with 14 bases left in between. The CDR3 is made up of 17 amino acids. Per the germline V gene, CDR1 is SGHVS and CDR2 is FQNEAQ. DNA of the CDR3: TGTGCCAGCAGCCGGACGGTTCTTAGCTCTGGGGCCAACGTCCTGACTTTC. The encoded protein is CASSRTVLSSGANVLTF.

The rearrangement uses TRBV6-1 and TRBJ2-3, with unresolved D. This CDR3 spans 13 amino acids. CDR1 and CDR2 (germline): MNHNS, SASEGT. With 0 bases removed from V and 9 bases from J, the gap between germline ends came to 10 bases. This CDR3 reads CASSEADRATQYF. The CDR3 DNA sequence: TGTGCCAGCAGTGAAGCCGACCGCGCAACGCAGTATTTT.

Written as DNA, the CDR3 is TGTGCCAGCAGTTTAACTGCGGGGGGGAATGAGCAGTTCTTC. Residues: CASSLTAGGNEQFF. V and J are TRBV28 and TRBJ2-1; TRBD2 agrees at 9 bases. The CDR3 runs 14 residues. Germline V CDR1 and CDR2: MDHEN, SYDVKM. Trimming cost V 2 bases and J 7 bases; bases outside gene matches: 3.

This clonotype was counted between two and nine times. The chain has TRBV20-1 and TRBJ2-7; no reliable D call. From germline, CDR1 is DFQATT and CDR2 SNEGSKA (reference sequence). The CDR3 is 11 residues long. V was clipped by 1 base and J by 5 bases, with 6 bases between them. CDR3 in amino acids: CSARVGHEQYF. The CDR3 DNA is TGCAGTGCTAGAGTGGGCCACGAGCAGTACTTC.

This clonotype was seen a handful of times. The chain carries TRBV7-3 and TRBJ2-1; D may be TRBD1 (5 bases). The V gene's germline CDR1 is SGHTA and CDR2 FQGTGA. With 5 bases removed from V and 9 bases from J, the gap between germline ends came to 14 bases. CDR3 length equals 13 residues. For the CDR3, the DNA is TGTGCCAGCAGCAACAGGAGAGAGGCTGAGCAGTTCTTC. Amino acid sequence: CASSNRREAEQFF.

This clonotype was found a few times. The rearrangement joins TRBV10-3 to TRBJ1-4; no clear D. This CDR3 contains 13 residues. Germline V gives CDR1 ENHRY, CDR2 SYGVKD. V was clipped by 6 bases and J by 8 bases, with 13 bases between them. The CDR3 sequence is CAIRAGPGEKLFF. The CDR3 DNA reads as TGTGCCATCAGGGCAGGCCCGGGGGAAAAACTGTTTTTT.

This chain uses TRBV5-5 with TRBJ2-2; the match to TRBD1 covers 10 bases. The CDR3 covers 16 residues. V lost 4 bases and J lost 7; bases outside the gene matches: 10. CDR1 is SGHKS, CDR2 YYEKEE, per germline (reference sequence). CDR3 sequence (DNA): TGTGCCAGCAGCCCCAGGAGACAGGGGGCGAACGGGGAGCTGTTTTTT. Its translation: CASSPRRQGANGELFF.

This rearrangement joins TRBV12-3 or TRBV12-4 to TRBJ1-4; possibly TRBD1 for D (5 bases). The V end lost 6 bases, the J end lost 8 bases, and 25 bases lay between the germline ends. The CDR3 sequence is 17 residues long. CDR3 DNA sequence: TGTGCCAGCAGACCTCCCTCCGGGCGGGGGGAGCGGGAAAAACTGTTTTTT. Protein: CASRPPSGRGEREKLFF.

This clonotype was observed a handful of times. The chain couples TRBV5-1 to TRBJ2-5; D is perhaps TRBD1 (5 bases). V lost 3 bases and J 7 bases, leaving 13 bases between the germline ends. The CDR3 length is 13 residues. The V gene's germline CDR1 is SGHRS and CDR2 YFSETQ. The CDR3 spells CASSSVQGGTQYF. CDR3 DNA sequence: TGCGCCAGCAGCTCGGTCCAGGGTGGGACCCAGTACTTC.

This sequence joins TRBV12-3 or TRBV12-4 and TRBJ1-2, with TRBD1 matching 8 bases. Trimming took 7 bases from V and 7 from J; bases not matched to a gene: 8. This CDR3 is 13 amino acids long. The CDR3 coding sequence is TGTGCCAGCACAGGGGGCAGAATTGGTGGCTACACCTTC. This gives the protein CASTGGRIGGYTF.

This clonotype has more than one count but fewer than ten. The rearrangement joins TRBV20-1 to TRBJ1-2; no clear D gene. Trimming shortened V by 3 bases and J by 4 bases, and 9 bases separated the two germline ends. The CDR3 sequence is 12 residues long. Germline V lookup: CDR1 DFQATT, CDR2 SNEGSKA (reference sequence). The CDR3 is CSARVTAYGYTF. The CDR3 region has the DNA TGCAGTGCTAGGGTAACTGCCTATGGCTACACCTTC.

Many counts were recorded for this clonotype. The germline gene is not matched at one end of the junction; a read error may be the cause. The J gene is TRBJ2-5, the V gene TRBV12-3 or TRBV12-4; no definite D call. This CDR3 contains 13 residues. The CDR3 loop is CASSPTRRETQYF. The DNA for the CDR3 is TGCGCCAGCAGCCCCACGAGGAGAGAGACCCAGTACTTC.

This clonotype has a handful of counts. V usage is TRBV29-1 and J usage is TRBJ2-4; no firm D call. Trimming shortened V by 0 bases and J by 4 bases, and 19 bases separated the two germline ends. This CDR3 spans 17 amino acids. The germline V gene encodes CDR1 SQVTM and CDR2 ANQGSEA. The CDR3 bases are TGCAGCGTTGAAGATCGGATAACTTGGCGAGCTAAAAACATTCAGTACTTC. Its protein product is CSVEDRITWRAKNIQYF.

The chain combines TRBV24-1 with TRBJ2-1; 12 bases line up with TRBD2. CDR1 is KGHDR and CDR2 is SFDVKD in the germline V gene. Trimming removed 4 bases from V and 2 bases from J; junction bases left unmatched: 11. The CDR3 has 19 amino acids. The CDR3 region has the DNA TGTGCCACCAGTGACCGGAGGACTAGCGGGACCACAGCCTACAATGAGCAGTTCTTC. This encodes CATSDRRTSGTTAYNEQFF.

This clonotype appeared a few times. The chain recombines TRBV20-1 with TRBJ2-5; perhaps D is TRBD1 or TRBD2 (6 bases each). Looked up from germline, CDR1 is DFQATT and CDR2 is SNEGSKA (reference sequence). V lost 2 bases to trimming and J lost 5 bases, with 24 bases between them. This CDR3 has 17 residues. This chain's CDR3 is CSARTTLVGGVGETQYF. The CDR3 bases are TGCAGTGCTAGAACCACCTTAGTCGGGGGCGTCGGGGAGACCCAGTACTTC.

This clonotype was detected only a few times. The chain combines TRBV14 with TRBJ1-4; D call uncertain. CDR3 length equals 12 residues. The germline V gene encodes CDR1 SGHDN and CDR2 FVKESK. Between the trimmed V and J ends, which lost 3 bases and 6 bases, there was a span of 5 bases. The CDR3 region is CASSHSYEKLFF. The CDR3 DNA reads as TGTGCCAGCAGCCACAGTTATGAAAAACTGTTTTTT.

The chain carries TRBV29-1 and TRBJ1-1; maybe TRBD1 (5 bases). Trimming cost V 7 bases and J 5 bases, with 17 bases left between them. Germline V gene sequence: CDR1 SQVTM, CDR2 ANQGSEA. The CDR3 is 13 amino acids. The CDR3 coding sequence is TGCAGCGCTGGGGCCGCTTCGTGGACTGAAGCTTTCTTT. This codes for CSAGAASWTEAFF.

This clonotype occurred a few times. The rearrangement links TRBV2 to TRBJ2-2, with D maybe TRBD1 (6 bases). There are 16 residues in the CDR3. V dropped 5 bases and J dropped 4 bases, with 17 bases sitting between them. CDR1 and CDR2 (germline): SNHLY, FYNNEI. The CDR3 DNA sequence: TGTGCCAGCAGTCTAAGACCTACAGGGTTCACCGGGGAGCTGTTTTTT. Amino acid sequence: CASSLRPTGFTGELFF.

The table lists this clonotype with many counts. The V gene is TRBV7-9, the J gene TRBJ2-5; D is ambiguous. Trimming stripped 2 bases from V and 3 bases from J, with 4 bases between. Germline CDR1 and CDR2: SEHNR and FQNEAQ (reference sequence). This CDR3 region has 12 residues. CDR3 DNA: TGTGCCAGCAGCTTAAATGAAGAGACCCAGTACTTC. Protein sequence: CASSLNEETQYF.

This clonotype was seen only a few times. In DNA, the CDR3 is TGCAGTGCTAAACGCGGGGGCCCTAGGGCCTACAATGAGCAGTTCTTC. Its protein product is CSAKRGGPRAYNEQFF. J is TRBJ2-5 and V is TRBV20-1, with D perhaps TRBD2 (7 bases). The J call may not be correct, given that the DNA end is closer to TRBJ2-1. Germline assignment: CDR1 DFQATT and CDR2 SNEGSKA (reference sequence). This CDR3 is 16 amino acids long.

The CDR3 reads CSAFLGRRNTEAFF. CDR3 bases: TGCAGTGCTTTCCTCGGGCGGCGGAACACTGAAGCTTTCTTT. The chain employs TRBV20-1 and TRBJ1-1; D not certain. Per the germline V gene, CDR1 is DFQATT and CDR2 is SNEGSKA (reference sequence). V dropped 5 bases and J dropped 1 base, with 14 bases sitting between them. The CDR3 covers 14 residues.

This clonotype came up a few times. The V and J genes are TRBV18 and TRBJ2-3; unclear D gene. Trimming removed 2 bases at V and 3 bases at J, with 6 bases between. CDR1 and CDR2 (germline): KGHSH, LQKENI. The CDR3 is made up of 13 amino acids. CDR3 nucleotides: TGTGCCAGCTCACCATATAATACAGATACGCAGTATTTT. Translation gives CASSPYNTDTQYF.

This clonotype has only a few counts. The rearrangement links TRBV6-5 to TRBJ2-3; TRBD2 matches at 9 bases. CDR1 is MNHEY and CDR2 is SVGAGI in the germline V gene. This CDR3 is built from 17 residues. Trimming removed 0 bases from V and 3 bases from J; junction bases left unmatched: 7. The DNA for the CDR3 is TGTGCCAGCAGTTACTCGAGTAGTAGCGGGGGAACAGATACGCAGTATTTT. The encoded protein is CASSYSSSSGGTDTQYF.